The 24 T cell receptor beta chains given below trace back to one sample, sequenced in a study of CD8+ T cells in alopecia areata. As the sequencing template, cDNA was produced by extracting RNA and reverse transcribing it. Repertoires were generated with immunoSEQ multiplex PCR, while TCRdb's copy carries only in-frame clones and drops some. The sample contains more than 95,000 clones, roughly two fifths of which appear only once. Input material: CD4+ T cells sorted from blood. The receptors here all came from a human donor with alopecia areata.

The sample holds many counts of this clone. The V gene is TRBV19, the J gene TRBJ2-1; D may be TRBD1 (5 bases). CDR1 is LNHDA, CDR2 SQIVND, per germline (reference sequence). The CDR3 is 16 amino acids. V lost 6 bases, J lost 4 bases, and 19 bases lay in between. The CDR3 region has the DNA TGTGCCAGTAGCCGGCCCCCAGGGATCCCGTACAATGAGCAGTTCTTC. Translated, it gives CASSRPPGIPYNEQFF.

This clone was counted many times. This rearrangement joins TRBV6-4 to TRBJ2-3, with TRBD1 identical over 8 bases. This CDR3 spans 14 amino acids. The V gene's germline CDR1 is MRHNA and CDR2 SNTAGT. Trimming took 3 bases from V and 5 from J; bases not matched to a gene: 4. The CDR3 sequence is CASSEAGGLDTQYF. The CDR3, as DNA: TGTGCCAGCAGTGAGGCAGGGGGCTTAGATACGCAGTATTTT.

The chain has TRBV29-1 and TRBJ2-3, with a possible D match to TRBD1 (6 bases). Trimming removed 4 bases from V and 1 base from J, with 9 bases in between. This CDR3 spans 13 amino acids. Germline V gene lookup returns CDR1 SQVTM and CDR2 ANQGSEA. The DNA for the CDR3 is TGCAGCGTTGCATACAGGGGCACAGATACGCAGTATTTT. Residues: CSVAYRGTDTQYF.

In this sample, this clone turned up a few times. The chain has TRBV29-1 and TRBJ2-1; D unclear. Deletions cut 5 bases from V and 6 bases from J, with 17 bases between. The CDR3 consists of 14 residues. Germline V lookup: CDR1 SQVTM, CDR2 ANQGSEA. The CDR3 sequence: CSVLRIGTVNEQFF. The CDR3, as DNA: TGCAGCGTTTTACGGATAGGTACCGTCAATGAGCAGTTCTTC.

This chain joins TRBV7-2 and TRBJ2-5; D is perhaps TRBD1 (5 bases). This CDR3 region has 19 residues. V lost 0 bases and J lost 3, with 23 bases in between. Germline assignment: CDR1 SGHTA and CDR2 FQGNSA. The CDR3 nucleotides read TGTGCCAGCAGCTTAGCCCGGTCAAGGGGCGCCTCCTTGGAAGAGACCCAGTACTTC. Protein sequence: CASSLARSRGASLEETQYF.

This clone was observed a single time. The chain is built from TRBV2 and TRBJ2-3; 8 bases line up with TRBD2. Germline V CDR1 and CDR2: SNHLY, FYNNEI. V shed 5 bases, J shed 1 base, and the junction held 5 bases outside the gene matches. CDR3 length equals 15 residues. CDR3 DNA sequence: TGTGCCAGCAGTAAACTAGCGGTACGCACAGATACGCAGTATTTT. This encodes CASSKLAVRTDTQYF. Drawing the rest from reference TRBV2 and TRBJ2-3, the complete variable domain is EPEVTQTPSHQVTQMGQEVILRCVPISNHLYFYWYRQILGQKVEFLVSFYNNEISEKSEIFDDQFSVERPDGSNFTLKIRSTKLEDSAMYFCASSKLAVRTDTQYFGPGTRLTVL.

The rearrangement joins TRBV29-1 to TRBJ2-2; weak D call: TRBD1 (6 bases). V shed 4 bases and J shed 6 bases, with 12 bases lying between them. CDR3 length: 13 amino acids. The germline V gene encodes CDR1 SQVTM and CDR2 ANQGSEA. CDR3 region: CSVVRGGAGELFF. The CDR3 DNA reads TGCAGCGTTGTCCGAGGGGGAGCCGGGGAGCTGTTTTTT.

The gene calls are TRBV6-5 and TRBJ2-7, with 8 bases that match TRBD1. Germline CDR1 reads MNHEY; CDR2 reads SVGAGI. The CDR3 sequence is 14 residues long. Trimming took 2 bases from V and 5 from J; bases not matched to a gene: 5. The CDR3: CASSYQDRENEQYF. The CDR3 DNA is TGTGCCAGCAGTTACCAGGACAGGGAGAACGAGCAGTACTTC.

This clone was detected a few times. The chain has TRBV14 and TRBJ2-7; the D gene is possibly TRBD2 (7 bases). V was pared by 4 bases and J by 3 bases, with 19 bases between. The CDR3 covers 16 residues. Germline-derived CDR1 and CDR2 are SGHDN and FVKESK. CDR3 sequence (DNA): TGTGCCAGCAGCCTCCGGAGAGGGGGGGAATTCTACGAGCAGTACTTC. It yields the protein CASSLRRGGEFYEQYF.

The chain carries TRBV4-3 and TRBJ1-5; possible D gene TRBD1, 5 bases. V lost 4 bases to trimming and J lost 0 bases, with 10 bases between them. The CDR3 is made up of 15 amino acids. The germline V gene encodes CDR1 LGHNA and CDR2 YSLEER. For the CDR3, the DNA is TGCGCCAGCAGCCCGGCAAGGGGTAGCAATCAGCCCCAGCATTTT. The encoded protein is CASSPARGSNQPQHF.

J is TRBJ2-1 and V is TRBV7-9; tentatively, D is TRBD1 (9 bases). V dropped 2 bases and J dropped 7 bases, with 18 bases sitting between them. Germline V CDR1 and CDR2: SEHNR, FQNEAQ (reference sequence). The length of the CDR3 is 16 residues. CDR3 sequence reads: CASSLTGGTGMNEQFF. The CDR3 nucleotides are TGTGCCAGCAGCTTAACGGGAGGGACAGGGATGAATGAGCAGTTCTTC.

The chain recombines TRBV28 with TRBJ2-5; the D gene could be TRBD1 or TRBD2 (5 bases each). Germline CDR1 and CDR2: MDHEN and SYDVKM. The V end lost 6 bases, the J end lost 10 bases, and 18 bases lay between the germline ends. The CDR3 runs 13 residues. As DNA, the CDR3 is TGTGCCAGCAGCCTGCCTGAGTTGAGGGGCCAGTACTTC. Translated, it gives CASSLPELRGQYF.

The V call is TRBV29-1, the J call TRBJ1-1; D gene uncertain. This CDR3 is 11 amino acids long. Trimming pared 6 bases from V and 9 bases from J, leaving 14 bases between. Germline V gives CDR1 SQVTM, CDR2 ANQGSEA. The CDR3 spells CSVDYEIKAFF. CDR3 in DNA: TGCAGCGTAGATTACGAGATAAAAGCTTTCTTT.

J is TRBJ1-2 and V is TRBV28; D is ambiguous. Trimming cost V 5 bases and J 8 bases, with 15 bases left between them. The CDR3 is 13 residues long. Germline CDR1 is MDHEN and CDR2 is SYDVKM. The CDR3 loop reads CASSPPGGYGYTF. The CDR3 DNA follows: TGTGCCAGCAGTCCGCCGGGTGGATACGGCTACACCTTC.

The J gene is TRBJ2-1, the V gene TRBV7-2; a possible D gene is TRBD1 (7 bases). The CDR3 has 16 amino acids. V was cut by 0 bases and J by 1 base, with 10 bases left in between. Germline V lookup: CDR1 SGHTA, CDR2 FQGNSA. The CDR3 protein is CASSLAAGGSYNEQFF. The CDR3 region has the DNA TGTGCCAGCAGCTTAGCGGCAGGGGGGTCCTACAATGAGCAGTTCTTC. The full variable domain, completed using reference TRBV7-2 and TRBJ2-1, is GAGVSQSPSNKVTEKGKDVELRCDPISGHTALYWYRQSLGQGLEFLIYFQGNSAPDKSGLPSDRFSAERTGGSVSTLTIQRTQQEDSAVYLCASSLAAGGSYNEQFFGPGTRLTVL.

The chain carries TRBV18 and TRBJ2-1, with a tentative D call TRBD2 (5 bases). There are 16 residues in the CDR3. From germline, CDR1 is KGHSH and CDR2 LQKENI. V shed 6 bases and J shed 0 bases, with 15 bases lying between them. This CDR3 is CASSQTGVSSYNEQFF. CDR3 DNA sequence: TGTGCCAGCTCCCAAACCGGGGTCTCCTCCTACAATGAGCAGTTCTTC.

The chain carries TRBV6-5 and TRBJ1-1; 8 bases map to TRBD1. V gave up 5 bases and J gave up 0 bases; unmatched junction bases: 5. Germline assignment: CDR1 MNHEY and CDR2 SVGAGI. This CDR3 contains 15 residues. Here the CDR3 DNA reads TGTGCCAGCAGTCCCAACAGGGGGATGAACACTGAAGCTTTCTTT. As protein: CASSPNRGMNTEAFF.

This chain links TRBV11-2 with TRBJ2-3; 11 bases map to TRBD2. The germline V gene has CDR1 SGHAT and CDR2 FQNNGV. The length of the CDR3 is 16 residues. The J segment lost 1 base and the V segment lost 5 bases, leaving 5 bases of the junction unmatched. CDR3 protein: CASSLTSGSGTDTQYF. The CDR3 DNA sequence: TGTGCCAGCAGCCTTACTAGCGGGAGTGGCACAGATACGCAGTATTTT. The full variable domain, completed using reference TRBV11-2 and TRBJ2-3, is EAGVAQSPRYKIIEKRQSVAFWCNPISGHATLYWYQQILGQGPKLLIQFQNNGVVDDSQLPKDRFSAERLKGVDSTLKIQPAKLEDSAVYLCASSLTSGSGTDTQYFGPGTRLTVL.

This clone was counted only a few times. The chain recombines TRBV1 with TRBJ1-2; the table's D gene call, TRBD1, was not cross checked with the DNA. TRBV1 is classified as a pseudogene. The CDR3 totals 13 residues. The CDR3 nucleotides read TGCACCACTACTGGCCAGGTTAACTATGGCTACACCTTC. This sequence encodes CTTTGQVNYGYTF.

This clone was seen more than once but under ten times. The CDR3 DNA reads TGTGCCAGCAGCGTAGGACTTATCACAGATACGCAGTATTTT. It is translated as CASSVGLITDTQYF. The chain has TRBV9 and TRBJ2-3, with D uncertain. The germline V gene encodes CDR1 SGDLS and CDR2 YYNGEE. This CDR3 comprises 14 residues. V shed 0 bases and J shed 2 bases, with 7 bases lying between them. Looking up the rest from reference TRBV9 and TRBJ2-3 gives the full variable domain: DSGVTQTPKHLITATGQRVTLRCSPRSGDLSVYWYQQSLDQGLQFLIQYYNGEERAKGNILERFSAQQFPDLHSELNLSSLELGDSALYFCASSVGLITDTQYFGPGTRLTVL.

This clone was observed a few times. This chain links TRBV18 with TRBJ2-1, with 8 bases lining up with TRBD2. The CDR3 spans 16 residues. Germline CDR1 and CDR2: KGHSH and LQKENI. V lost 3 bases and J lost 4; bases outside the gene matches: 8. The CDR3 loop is CASSPQAGGPYNEQFF. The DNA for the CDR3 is TGTGCCAGCTCACCTCAGGCGGGAGGCCCTTACAATGAGCAGTTCTTC.

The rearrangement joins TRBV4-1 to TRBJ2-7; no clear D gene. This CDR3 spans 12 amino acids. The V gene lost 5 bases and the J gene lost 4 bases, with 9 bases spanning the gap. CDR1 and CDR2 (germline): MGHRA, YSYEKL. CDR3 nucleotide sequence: TGCGCCAGCAGCGACCTAGGGTACGAGCAGTACTTC. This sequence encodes CASSDLGYEQYF.

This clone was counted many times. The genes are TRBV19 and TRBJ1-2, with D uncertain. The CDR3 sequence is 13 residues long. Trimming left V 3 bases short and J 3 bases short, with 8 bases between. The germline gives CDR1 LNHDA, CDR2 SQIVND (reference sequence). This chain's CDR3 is CASSIQSHYGYTF. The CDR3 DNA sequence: TGTGCCAGTAGTATCCAGTCCCACTATGGCTACACCTTC.

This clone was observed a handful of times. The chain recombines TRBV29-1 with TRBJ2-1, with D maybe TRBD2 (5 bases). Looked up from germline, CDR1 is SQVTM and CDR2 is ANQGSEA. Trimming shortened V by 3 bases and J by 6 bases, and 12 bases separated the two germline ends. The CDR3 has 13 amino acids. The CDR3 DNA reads TGCAGCGTTGATATTTCGGGGTCCAATGAGCAGTTCTTC. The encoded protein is CSVDISGSNEQFF.